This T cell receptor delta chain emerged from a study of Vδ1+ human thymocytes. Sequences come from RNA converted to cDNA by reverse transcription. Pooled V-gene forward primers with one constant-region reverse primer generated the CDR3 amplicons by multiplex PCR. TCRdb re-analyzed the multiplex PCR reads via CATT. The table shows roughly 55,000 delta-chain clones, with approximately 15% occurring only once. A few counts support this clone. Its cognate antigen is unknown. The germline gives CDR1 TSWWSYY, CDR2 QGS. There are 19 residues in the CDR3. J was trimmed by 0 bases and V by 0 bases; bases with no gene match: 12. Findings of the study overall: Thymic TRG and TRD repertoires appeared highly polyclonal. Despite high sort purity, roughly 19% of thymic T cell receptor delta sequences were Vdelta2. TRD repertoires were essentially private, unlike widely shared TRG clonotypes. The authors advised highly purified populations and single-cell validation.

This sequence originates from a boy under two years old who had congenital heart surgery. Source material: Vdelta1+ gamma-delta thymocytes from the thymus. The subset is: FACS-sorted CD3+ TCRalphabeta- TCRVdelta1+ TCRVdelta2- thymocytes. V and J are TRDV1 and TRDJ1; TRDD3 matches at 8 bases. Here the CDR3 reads CALGELPRLGDSYTDKLIF. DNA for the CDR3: TGTGCTCTTGGGGAACTCCCTAGGCTGGGGGACTCGTACACCGATAAACTCATCTTT.